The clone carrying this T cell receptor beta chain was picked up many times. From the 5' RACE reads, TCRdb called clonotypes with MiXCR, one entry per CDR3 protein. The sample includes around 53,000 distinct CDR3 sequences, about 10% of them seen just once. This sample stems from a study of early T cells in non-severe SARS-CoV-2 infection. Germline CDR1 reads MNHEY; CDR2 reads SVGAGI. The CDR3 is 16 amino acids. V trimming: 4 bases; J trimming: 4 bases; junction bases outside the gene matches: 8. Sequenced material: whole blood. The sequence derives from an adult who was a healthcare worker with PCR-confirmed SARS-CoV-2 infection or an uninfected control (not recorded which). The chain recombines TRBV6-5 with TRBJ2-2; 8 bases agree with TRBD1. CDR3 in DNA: TGTGCCAGCAGTTGGGGGACAGGACCCCTCACCGGGGAGCTGTTTTTT. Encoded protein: CASSWGTGPLTGELFF.